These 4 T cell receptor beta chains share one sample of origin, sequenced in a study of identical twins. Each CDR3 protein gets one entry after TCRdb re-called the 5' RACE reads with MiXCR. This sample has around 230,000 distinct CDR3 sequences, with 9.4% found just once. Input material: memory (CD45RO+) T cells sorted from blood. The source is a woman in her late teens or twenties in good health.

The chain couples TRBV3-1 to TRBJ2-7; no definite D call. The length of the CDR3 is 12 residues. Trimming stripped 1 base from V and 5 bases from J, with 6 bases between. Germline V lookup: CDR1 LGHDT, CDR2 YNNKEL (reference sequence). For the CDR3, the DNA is TGTGCCAGCAGCCAAGTCGTGGACGAGCAGTACTTC. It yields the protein CASSQVVDEQYF.

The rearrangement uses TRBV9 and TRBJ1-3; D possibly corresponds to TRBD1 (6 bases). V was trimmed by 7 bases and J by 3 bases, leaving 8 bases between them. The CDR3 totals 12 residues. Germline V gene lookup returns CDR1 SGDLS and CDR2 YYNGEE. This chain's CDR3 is CASGGFGNTIYF. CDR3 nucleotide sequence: TGTGCCAGCGGGGGCTTTGGAAACACCATATATTTT.

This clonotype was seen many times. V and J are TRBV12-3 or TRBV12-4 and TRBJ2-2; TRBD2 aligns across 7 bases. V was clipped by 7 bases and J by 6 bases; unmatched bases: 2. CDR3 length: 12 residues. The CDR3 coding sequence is TGTGCCAGCACTGGACTAGCCGGGGAGCTGTTTTTT. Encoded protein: CASTGLAGELFF.

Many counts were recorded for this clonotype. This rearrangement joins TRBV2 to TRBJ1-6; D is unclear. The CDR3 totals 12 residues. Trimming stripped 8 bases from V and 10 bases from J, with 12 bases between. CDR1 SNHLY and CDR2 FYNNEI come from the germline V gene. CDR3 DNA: TGTGCCAGCCGGAGGGAAGGCTCACCCCTCCACTTT. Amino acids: CASRREGSPLHF.